A single sample is the source of the 11 T cell receptor beta chains below, sequenced in a study of immune heterogeneity within non-small cell lung tumors. Template material for each sample was 550 to 700 ng of bulk tumor genomic DNA. While surgery was under way, several biopsies spaced far apart were taken per primary tumor. The patients were newly diagnosed with non-small cell lung cancer, had not been treated, and had curative surgery. Amplification of the TCR beta CDR3 was achieved through multiplex PCR with 32 V and 13 J primers. TCRdb fed the multiplex PCR reads into MiXCR, producing one record per CDR3 protein. Of about 4,300 distinct CDR3 sequences listed, about a fifth are singletons. Source material: lung tumor tissue. The receptors shown here come from a man between 65 and 79 years old with non-small cell lung cancer.

This clonotype has more than one count but fewer than ten. The chain employs TRBV5-8 and TRBJ2-7; TRBD1 matches 8 bases. Germline V lookup: CDR1 SGHTS, CDR2 YDEGEE. The ends lost 3 bases at V and 5 bases at J; junction bases unmatched: 7. The CDR3 is made up of 14 amino acids. CDR3 nucleotide sequence: TGTGCCAGCAGCTCGGGACAGGAACCGGACGAGCAGTACTTC. Translated: CASSSGQEPDEQYF.

The rearrangement joins TRBV28 to TRBJ1-4, with D perhaps matching TRBD1 (5 bases). The CDR3 length is 11 residues. Germline V gene sequence: CDR1 MDHEN, CDR2 SYDVKM. V gave up 5 bases and J gave up 13 bases, with 11 bases separating them. CDR3 in DNA: TGTGCCAGCAGTACCACAGGAACACTGTTTTTT. Protein sequence: CASSTTGTLFF.

This clonotype was detected only once. A single base separates this from a much larger clone, so it may be a read error. The V gene is TRBV19, the J gene TRBJ1-5; D uncertain. In germline, CDR1 is LNHDA, CDR2 SQIVND (reference sequence). The V end was cut by 6 bases, the J end by 2 bases, with 14 bases between. CDR3 size: 15 residues. CDR3 sequence: CASRSAAGGNQPQHF. The CDR3 nucleotides are TGTGCCAGTAGGTCGGCGGCAGGAGGCAATCAGCCCCAGCATTTT.

There are a few counts of this clonotype. This chain links TRBV7-9 with TRBJ2-1, with D perhaps matching TRBD2 (6 bases). Germline V gene sequence: CDR1 SEHNR, CDR2 FQNEAQ (reference sequence). The germline V and J ends were trimmed by 5 bases and 9 bases, with 8 bases remaining between them. The CDR3 consists of 11 residues. CDR3 DNA: TGTGCCAGCAGCATGGGGGGTGAGCAGTTCTTC. It translates to CASSMGGEQFF.

Comment on this clonotype: This may arise from a read error, as a much more abundant clone is one base away. This chain links TRBV20-1 with TRBJ2-7, with D perhaps matching TRBD2 (5 bases). From germline, CDR1 is DFQATT and CDR2 SNEGSKA (reference sequence). The length of the CDR3 is 14 residues. CDR3 sequence: CSAPHALPTREHYF. DNA of the CDR3: TGCAGTGCTCCACATGCCCTTCCGACGAGGGAGCATTACTTC.

About this clonotype itself: This may arise from a read error, as a much more abundant clone is one base away. The J gene is TRBJ2-7, the V gene TRBV30; 10 bases match TRBD1. Germline loops: CDR1 GTSNPN, CDR2 SVGIG (reference sequence). J lost 6 bases, V lost 3 bases, and 8 bases had no gene match. The CDR3 consists of 14 residues. The CDR3 coding sequence is TGTGCCTGGAGCTCTTGGGACAGGGGCGGCGAGCAGTACTTC. As protein: CAWSSWDRGGEQYF. Variable domain in full (rest from reference TRBV30 and TRBJ2-7): SQTIHQWPATLVQPVGSPLSLECTVEGTSNPNLYWYRQAAGRGLQLLFYSVGIGQISSEVPQNLSASRPQDRQFILSSKKLLLSDSGFYLCAWSSWDRGGEQYFGPGTRLTVT.

This clonotype was picked up one time. It may be a read error: a sequence one base away is much more abundant. The rearrangement joins TRBV7-2 to TRBJ1-6; D gene ambiguous. The CDR3 has 17 residues. CDR1 and CDR2 from the germline V gene are SGHTA and FQGNSA. The CDR3 DNA sequence: TGTGCCAGCAGCTTAATTATTGGGCCGGGGAGTAATTCACTCCTCCACTTT. Protein product: CASSLIIGPGSNSLLHF.

The chain employs TRBV5-4 and TRBJ2-2; D unclear. Germline CDR1 and CDR2: SGHNT and YYREEE (reference sequence). The CDR3 totals 14 residues. V shed 1 base and J shed 6 bases, with 10 bases lying between them. The CDR3 region is CASSLPARAGELFF. The CDR3 bases are TGTGCCAGCAGCTTGCCCGCTAGGGCCGGGGAGCTGTTTTTT.

In its sample, this clonotype ranks as medium-sized. The V gene is TRBV2, the J gene TRBJ1-6; unclear D gene. V was pared by 4 bases and J by 10 bases, with 8 bases between. Germline lookup yields CDR1 SNHLY and CDR2 FYNNEI. The CDR3 covers 12 residues. The CDR3 coding sequence is TGTGCCAGCAGTGGCCCCGAATCACCCCTCCACTTT. Encoded protein: CASSGPESPLHF.

By share, this clonotype ranks as medium-sized. The chain links TRBV6-1 to TRBJ2-7, with D maybe TRBD2 (7 bases). V dropped 5 bases and J dropped 4 bases, with 18 bases sitting between them. Germline V lookup: CDR1 MNHNS, CDR2 SASEGT. This CDR3 contains 15 residues. CDR3 protein: CASSWGGHGVYEQYF. The CDR3 bases are TGTGCCAGCAGTTGGGGGGGCCACGGGGTATACGAGCAGTACTTC.

The CDR3 region is CSVEVGQNVAGYTF. DNA of the CDR3: TGCAGCGTTGAAGTGGGGCAGAACGTTGCGGGCTACACCTTC. The chain combines TRBV29-1 with TRBJ1-2; a possible D gene is TRBD1 (5 bases). V lost 1 base to trimming and J lost 8 bases, with 17 bases between them. CDR1 and CDR2 (germline): SQVTM, ANQGSEA. The CDR3 has 14 residues. The whole variable domain, remainder taken from reference TRBV29-1 and TRBJ1-2, is SAVISQKPSRDICQRGTSLTIQCQVDSQVTMMFWYRQQPGQSLTLIATANQGSEATYESGFVIDKFPISRPNLTFSTLTVSNMSPEDSSIYLCSVEVGQNVAGYTFGSGTRLTVV.